One sample yielded the 30 T cell receptor beta chains listed below, sequenced in a study of PD-1 blockade in classical Hodgkin lymphoma. This table comes from immunoSEQ multiplex PCR, and its TCRdb copy is limited to in-frame clones, with some not included. The sample holds some 41,000 clones, approximately 79% seen once. No patient escaped relapse after autologous stem cell transplantation, and brentuximab vedotin exposure varied. Sequenced here: peripheral blood mononuclear cells (PBMCs), sampled before the second cycle of nivolumab. These receptor sequences come from a human donor with classical Hodgkin lymphoma.

The chain combines TRBV19 with TRBJ2-2; D remains unclear. The germline gives CDR1 LNHDA, CDR2 SQIVND (reference sequence). V dropped 3 bases and J dropped 0 bases, with 8 bases sitting between them. The CDR3 sequence is 15 residues long. CDR3 region: CASSMGGTNTGELFF. The CDR3 nucleotides read TGTGCCAGTAGTATGGGCGGTACGAACACCGGGGAGCTGTTTTTT.

The rearrangement uses TRBV7-8 and TRBJ2-7; tentatively, D is TRBD1 or TRBD2 (5 bases each). Looked up from germline, CDR1 is SGHVS and CDR2 is FQNEAQ. The length of the CDR3 is 15 residues. V lost 4 bases and J lost 3, with 16 bases in between. CDR3 residues: CASSSDGDPDYEQYF. Written as DNA, the CDR3 is TGTGCCAGCAGCTCGGACGGGGACCCCGACTACGAGCAGTACTTC.

This clone was detected a few times. The V gene is TRBV7-3, the J gene TRBJ1-1; 8 nucleotides line up with TRBD1. Trimming at V came to 2 bases and at J to 1 base, leaving 3 bases not matched to a gene. This CDR3 has 15 residues. Germline V CDR1 and CDR2: SGHTA, FQGTGA. The CDR3 nucleotides read TGTGCCAGCAGCTTATCCGGGACAGGGAACACTGAAGCTTTCTTT. This codes for CASSLSGTGNTEAFF.

The genes are TRBV13 and TRBJ1-2, with D possibly matching TRBD1 (6 bases). CDR1 and CDR2 from the germline V gene are PRHDT and FYEKMQ (reference sequence). The CDR3 extends over 15 amino acids. With 5 bases removed from V and 2 bases from J, the gap between germline ends came to 15 bases. The CDR3 protein is CASSRYEGGNYGYTF. CDR3 bases: TGTGCCAGCAGCCGATACGAGGGGGGCAACTATGGCTACACCTTC.

The V call is TRBV30, the J call TRBJ1-1, with D maybe TRBD1 (6 bases). The germline V gene encodes CDR1 GTSNPN and CDR2 SVGIG (reference sequence). Between the trimmed V and J ends, which lost 0 bases and 8 bases, there was a span of 7 bases. This CDR3 is 11 amino acids long. CDR3 DNA sequence: TGTGCCTGGAGTGTAGGACAGGAAGCTTTCTTT. It specifies CAWSVGQEAFF.

V and J are TRBV5-1 and TRBJ2-3; D perhaps matches TRBD2 (6 bases). Germline V gives CDR1 SGHRS, CDR2 YFSETQ. The CDR3 is made up of 15 amino acids. Trimming left V 0 bases short and J 2 bases short, with 10 bases between. In DNA, the CDR3 is TGCGCCAGCAGCTTGGGGGGACTCACCACAGATACGCAGTATTTT. This gives the protein CASSLGGLTTDTQYF.

V is TRBV29-1 and J is TRBJ2-1; possibly TRBD2 for D (5 bases). CDR3 length: 12 residues. V shed 7 bases and J shed 3 bases, with 10 bases lying between them. The germline gives CDR1 SQVTM, CDR2 ANQGSEA. This chain's CDR3 is CSATRIYNEQFF. The CDR3 nucleotides read TGCAGCGCAACTAGAATCTACAATGAGCAGTTCTTC.

CDR3 coding DNA: TGCGCCAGCAGCCAAGACAGGGGGCTTACGGAGCAGTACTTC. As protein: CASSQDRGLTEQYF. The rearrangement links TRBV4-3 to TRBJ2-7; 8 nucleotides agree with TRBD1. Trimming removed 0 bases from V and 7 bases from J; junction bases left unmatched: 5. The CDR3 has 14 residues. From germline, CDR1 is LGHNA and CDR2 YSLEER.

The chain joins TRBV13 to TRBJ2-5, with D maybe TRBD1 (5 bases). V was shortened by 3 bases and J by 2 bases, with 10 bases between the two germline ends. Looked up from germline, CDR1 is PRHDT and CDR2 is FYEKMQ (reference sequence). The CDR3 is 14 residues long. In DNA, the CDR3 is TGTGCCAGCAGCTTCCGGACACTACAAGAGACCCAGTACTTC. Amino acid sequence: CASSFRTLQETQYF.

The chain couples TRBV29-1 to TRBJ2-7; D is uncertain. The germline CDR1 and CDR2 sequences are SQVTM and ANQGSEA. V lost 4 bases to trimming and J lost 1 base, with 11 bases between them. CDR3 length: 13 residues. This CDR3 reads CSVVIGPSYEQYF. The CDR3 DNA follows: TGCAGCGTTGTAATAGGGCCTTCCTACGAGCAGTACTTC.

This clone was detected only a few times. This chain joins TRBV7-9 and TRBJ2-1; a weak D match, TRBD2 (5 bases). Germline V CDR1 and CDR2: SEHNR, FQNEAQ (reference sequence). The V end lost 7 bases, the J end lost 12 bases, and 16 bases lay between the germline ends. CDR3 length equals 12 residues. The CDR3 here is CASTLEGTWQFF. Written as DNA, the CDR3 is TGTGCCAGCACCCTCGAGGGAACTTGGCAGTTCTTC.

Turning to this clone: One junction end disagrees with the germline gene, perhaps due to a read error. The rearrangement joins TRBV5-1 to TRBJ1-1; 10 positions agree with TRBD1. The V gene's germline CDR1 is SGHRS and CDR2 YFSETQ. The CDR3 is made up of 12 amino acids. CDR3 region: CASSLGTGVYSF. In nucleotides, the CDR3 is TGCGCCAGCAGCTTAGGGACAGGGGTATACTCTTTT.

The chain has TRBV6-5 and TRBJ2-2; D might be TRBD1 (5 bases). Trimming stripped 0 bases from V and 7 bases from J, with 9 bases between. Germline V gene lookup returns CDR1 MNHEY and CDR2 SVGAGI. The CDR3 has 14 amino acids. This CDR3 reads CASSYSREFGELFF. DNA of the CDR3: TGTGCCAGCAGTTACTCCAGGGAATTCGGGGAGCTGTTTTTT.

The rearrangement uses TRBV18 and TRBJ2-3; tentatively, D is TRBD2 (5 bases). CDR1 is KGHSH and CDR2 is LQKENI in the germline V gene. The V and J ends lost 6 bases and 1 base respectively, with 8 bases between them. This CDR3 is built from 13 residues. In nucleotides, the CDR3 is TGTGCCAGCTCCCGCGGGCGCACAGATACGCAGTATTTT. Residues: CASSRGRTDTQYF. The variable domain in full, with the rest retrieved from reference TRBV18 and TRBJ2-3, is NAGVMQNPRHLVRRRGQEARLRCSPMKGHSHVYWYRQLPEEGLKFMVYLQKENIIDESGMPKERFSAEFPKEGPSILRIQQVVRGDSAAYFCASSRGRTDTQYFGPGTRLTVL.

V gene TRBV9 combines with J gene TRBJ1-3, with D hard to call. Deletions cut 0 bases from V and 0 bases from J, with 16 bases between. The CDR3 runs to 18 residues. Germline values: CDR1 SGDLS, CDR2 YYNGEE. The CDR3: CASSVELIGKSSGNTIYF. The DNA for the CDR3 is TGTGCCAGCAGCGTAGAGCTCATAGGGAAGAGCTCTGGAAACACCATATATTTT. The entire variable domain, with the rest obtained from reference TRBV9 and TRBJ1-3, is as follows: DSGVTQTPKHLITATGQRVTLRCSPRSGDLSVYWYQQSLDQGLQFLIQYYNGEERAKGNILERFSAQQFPDLHSELNLSSLELGDSALYFCASSVELIGKSSGNTIYFGEGSWLTVV.

DNA of the CDR3: TGTGCCAGCAGCCCCCGCGACTGGAGCCCCCAGTACTTC. This codes for CASSPRDWSPQYF. V and J are TRBV7-2 and TRBJ2-5; no clear D. The CDR3 consists of 13 residues. The V end lost 5 bases, the J end lost 9 bases, and 16 bases lay between the germline ends. Germline V CDR1 and CDR2: SGHTA, FQGNSA.

The rearrangement links TRBV9 to TRBJ2-3; D is uncertain. Germline V gives CDR1 SGDLS, CDR2 YYNGEE. The CDR3 contains 11 residues. Trimming took 3 bases from V and 2 from J, leaving 1 base between them. CDR3 sequence (DNA): TGTGCCAGCAGCGACACAGATACGCAGTATTTT. Translating gives CASSDTDTQYF.

This clone was detected only a few times. The chain employs TRBV19 and TRBJ1-2, with 7 positions matching TRBD1. This CDR3 has 13 residues. CDR1 and CDR2 (germline): LNHDA, SQIVND (reference sequence). The junction had 9 bases not matched to a gene; V was cut back by 2 bases and J by 12 bases. The chain's CDR3 is CASSIRGQSGDTF. Here the CDR3 DNA reads TGTGCCAGTAGTATAAGGGGACAGTCGGGGGACACCTTC.

This sequence joins TRBV30 and TRBJ2-7, with D perhaps TRBD2 (7 bases). From germline, CDR1 is GTSNPN and CDR2 SVGIG (reference sequence). The CDR3 consists of 14 residues. The ends were cut back, 2 bases at V and 5 bases at J, with 16 bases in the middle. The chain's CDR3 is CAWSRGEGQDEQYF. The CDR3 DNA sequence: TGTGCCTGGAGTAGGGGGGAGGGCCAAGACGAGCAGTACTTC.

This chain joins TRBV6-5 and TRBJ2-5; tentative D call: TRBD1 (6 bases). V was cut by 4 bases and J by 7 bases, with 16 bases left in between. The CDR3 runs to 14 residues. Looked up from germline, CDR1 is MNHEY and CDR2 is SVGAGI. CDR3 region: CASSWDTSGATQYF. The CDR3 DNA reads as TGTGCCAGCAGTTGGGACACCTCGGGTGCGACCCAGTACTTC.

This clone was seen once. The rearrangement joins TRBV28 to TRBJ2-7; a possible D gene is TRBD2 (6 bases). Germline V gene data show CDR1 as MDHEN and CDR2 as SYDVKM. The CDR3 has 14 amino acids. The V gene lost 6 bases and the J gene lost 7 bases, with 19 bases spanning the gap. CDR3 residues: CASSQGLSLGEQYF. For the CDR3, the DNA is TGTGCCAGCAGCCAAGGACTATCTTTGGGGGAGCAGTACTTC.

The chain is built from TRBV4-1 and TRBJ2-1; 7 bases fit TRBD2. The V gene's germline CDR1 is MGHRA and CDR2 YSYEKL. The V gene end was trimmed by 2 bases and the J gene end by 7 bases; junction bases not matched to a gene: 2. This CDR3 has 13 amino acids. The chain's CDR3 is CASSQSAGNEQFF. The CDR3 DNA reads as TGCGCCAGCAGCCAATCAGCGGGGAATGAGCAGTTCTTC.

The rearrangement links TRBV27 to TRBJ2-3, with no clear D. The CDR3 extends over 10 amino acids. Trimming left V 6 bases short and J 5 bases short, with 3 bases between. The germline CDR1 and CDR2 sequences are MNHEY and SMNVEV (reference sequence). CDR3 sequence (DNA): TGTGCCAGCAGCGGAGATACGCAGTATTTT. Its translation is CASSGDTQYF.

This chain uses TRBV28 with TRBJ2-1; tentatively, D is TRBD1 (8 bases). CDR1 is MDHEN and CDR2 is SYDVKM in the germline V gene. V lost 5 bases, J lost 2 bases, and 16 bases lay in between. CDR3 size: 16 residues. The CDR3 DNA sequence: TGTGCCAGCAGTCTCTACAGGGGGGGCACCTACAATGAGCAGTTCTTC. Translating it yields CASSLYRGGTYNEQFF. Full variable domain (outside the CDR3, taken from reference TRBV28 and TRBJ2-1): DVKVTQSSRYLVKRTGEKVFLECVQDMDHENMFWYRQDPGLGLRLIYFSYDVKMKEKGDIPEGYSVSREKKERFSLILESASTNQTSMYLCASSLYRGGTYNEQFFGPGTRLTVL.

This sequence joins TRBV5-4 and TRBJ1-5; D gene uncertain. The CDR3 runs to 13 residues. In germline, CDR1 is SGHNT, CDR2 YYREEE (reference sequence). Deletions cut 2 bases from V and 3 bases from J, with 6 bases between. CDR3 sequence: CASSFEPNQPQHF. DNA of the CDR3: TGTGCCAGCAGCTTTGAACCCAATCAGCCCCAGCATTTT.

V and J are TRBV29-1 and TRBJ2-5; 10 nucleotides match TRBD1. Trimming removed 5 bases from V and 6 bases from J; junction bases left unmatched: 6. Germline CDR1 and CDR2: SQVTM and ANQGSEA. The CDR3 has 13 amino acids. CDR3 in amino acids: CSVLVTGGQTQYF. The CDR3 nucleotides read TGCAGCGTTCTAGTGACAGGGGGCCAGACCCAGTACTTC.

The chain links TRBV28 to TRBJ1-2, with 9 bases lining up with TRBD1. Germline V lookup: CDR1 MDHEN, CDR2 SYDVKM. The CDR3 is 18 residues long. With V trimmed by 3 bases and J by 5 bases, 16 bases remained unmatched. The CDR3 sequence: CASSFPFIRQGGEYGYTF. CDR3 bases: TGTGCCAGCAGTTTCCCGTTCATTCGACAGGGGGGGGAGTATGGCTACACCTTC.

The genes are TRBV18 and TRBJ2-7; 7 positions match TRBD1. CDR1 is KGHSH, CDR2 LQKENI, per germline. This CDR3 region has 16 residues. V was pared by 0 bases and J by 2 bases, with 7 bases of the junction left unmatched. The chain's CDR3 is CASSPPGTAGTYEQYF. In DNA form, the CDR3 reads TGTGCCAGCTCACCACCGGGGACAGCTGGTACCTACGAGCAGTACTTC. Complete variable domain (other parts from reference TRBV18 and TRBJ2-7): NAGVMQNPRHLVRRRGQEARLRCSPMKGHSHVYWYRQLPEEGLKFMVYLQKENIIDESGMPKERFSAEFPKEGPSILRIQQVVRGDSAAYFCASSPPGTAGTYEQYFGPGTRLTVT.

In nucleotides, the CDR3 is TGTGCCAGCAGTCCCCTTAGCGGGAGCTCCTACAATGAGCAGTTCTTC. Its protein is CASSPLSGSSYNEQFF. The V call is TRBV6-4, the J call TRBJ2-1; TRBD2 matches 9 bases. J lost 0 bases, V lost 5 bases, and 5 bases had no gene match. Per the germline V gene, CDR1 is MRHNA and CDR2 is SNTAGT. CDR3 length: 16 amino acids.

The chain couples TRBV28 to TRBJ1-1; no reliable D call. Between the trimmed V and J ends, which lost 5 bases and 1 base, there was a span of 11 bases. Germline CDR1 MDHEN, CDR2 SYDVKM. CDR3 length: 14 residues. CDR3 sequence (DNA): TGTGCCAGCAGTGTTTTTCTGCAGAACACTGAAGCTTTCTTT. It translates to CASSVFLQNTEAFF. The variable domain in full, completed from reference TRBV28 and TRBJ1-1, reads DVKVTQSSRYLVKRTGEKVFLECVQDMDHENMFWYRQDPGLGLRLIYFSYDVKMKEKGDIPEGYSVSREKKERFSLILESASTNQTSMYLCASSVFLQNTEAFFGQGTRLTVV.